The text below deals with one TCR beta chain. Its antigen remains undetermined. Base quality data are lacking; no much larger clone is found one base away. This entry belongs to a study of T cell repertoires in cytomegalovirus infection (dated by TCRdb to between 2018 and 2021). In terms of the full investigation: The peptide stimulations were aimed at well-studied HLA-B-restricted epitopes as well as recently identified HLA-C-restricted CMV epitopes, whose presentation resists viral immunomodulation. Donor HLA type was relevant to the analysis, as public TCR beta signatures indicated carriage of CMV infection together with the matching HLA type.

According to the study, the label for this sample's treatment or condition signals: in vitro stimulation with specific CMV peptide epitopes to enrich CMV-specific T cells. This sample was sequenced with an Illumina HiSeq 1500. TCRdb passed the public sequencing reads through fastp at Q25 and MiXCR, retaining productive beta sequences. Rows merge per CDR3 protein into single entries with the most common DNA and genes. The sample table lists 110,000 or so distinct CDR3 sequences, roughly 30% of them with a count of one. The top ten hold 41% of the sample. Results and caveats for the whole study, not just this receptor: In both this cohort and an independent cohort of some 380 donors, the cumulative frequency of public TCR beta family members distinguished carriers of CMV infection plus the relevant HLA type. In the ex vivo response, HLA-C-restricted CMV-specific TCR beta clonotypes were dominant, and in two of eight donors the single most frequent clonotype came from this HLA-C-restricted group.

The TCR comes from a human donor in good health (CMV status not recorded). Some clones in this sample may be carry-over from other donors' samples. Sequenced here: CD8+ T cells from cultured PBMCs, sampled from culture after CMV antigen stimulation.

The bases are TGTGCCAGCAGTTTGGGGCAAGGATGGGTTGCGGAGACCCAGTACTTC. Translation gives CASSLGQGWVAETQYF. The chain links TRBV11-2 with TRBJ2-5, with TRBD1 as a weak D call on 5 bases. The trim is 6 bases for V and 5 bases for J, with a gap of 22 bases between the germline ends. CDR3 length: 16 amino acids, cysteine to phenylalanine. Kept here is only the CDR3 DNA, which spans 48 bases and is read in frame from base 1. CDR1 and CDR2, looked up from the germline V gene, are SGHAT and FQNNGV.